A single sample is the source of the 12 T cell receptor beta chains below, sequenced in a study of blood T cell repertoires in COVID-19. TCRdb's copy holds only in-frame clones and misses some; the assay was immunoSEQ multiplex PCR. The repertoire includes about 200,000 clones, nearly 90% of them detected once, and about 4% sits in the top ten. The sample was PBMCs or T cells enriched from blood (not recorded which). The receptors stem from a woman between 25 and 40 years old with acute COVID-19.

The rearrangement uses TRBV12-3 or TRBV12-4 and TRBJ2-5; D is unclear. This CDR3 is 11 amino acids long. With 5 bases removed from V and 2 bases from J, the gap between germline ends came to 3 bases. The CDR3 bases are TGTGCCAGCAGTGAGCAAGAGACCCAGTACTTC. This translates into CASSEQETQYF.

The rearrangement links TRBV19 to TRBJ1-3; D is undetermined. Germline V gene data show CDR1 as LNHDA and CDR2 as SQIVND (reference sequence). The CDR3 runs 13 residues. V was shortened by 11 bases and J by 4 bases, with 15 bases between the two germline ends. As DNA, the CDR3 is TGTGCCTCCTCCGAGGGCTCAGGAAACACCATATATTTT. Translation: CASSEGSGNTIYF.

The rearrangement links TRBV29-1 to TRBJ1-1; weak D call: TRBD1 (6 bases). The length of the CDR3 is 13 residues. Germline V gene lookup returns CDR1 SQVTM and CDR2 ANQGSEA. The V end lost 7 bases, the J end lost 0 bases, and 12 bases lay between the germline ends. The CDR3: CSGSQGVNTEAFF. For the CDR3, the DNA is TGCAGCGGCTCACAGGGAGTGAACACTGAAGCTTTCTTT.

V usage is TRBV7-6 and J usage is TRBJ2-3; 8 bases align to TRBD2. The CDR3 length is 15 residues. Unmatched junction bases numbered 3, after V lost 4 bases and J lost 0 bases. Germline V lookup: CDR1 SGHVS, CDR2 FNYEAQ. The CDR3 region is CASSYSGGSTDTQYF. CDR3 nucleotides: TGTGCCAGCAGCTACAGCGGGGGAAGCACAGATACGCAGTATTTT. Full variable domain (rest looked up from reference TRBV7-6 and TRBJ2-3): GAGVSQSPRYKVTKRGQDVALRCDPISGHVSLYWYRQALGQGPEFLTYFNYEAQQDKSGLPNDRFSAERPEGSISTLTIQRTEQRDSAMYRCASSYSGGSTDTQYFGPGTRLTVL.

The chain has TRBV19 and TRBJ1-1, with 8 bases identical to TRBD1. The CDR3 is 14 residues long. The V gene end was trimmed by 3 bases and the J gene end by 5 bases; junction bases not matched to a gene: 5. The germline V gene has CDR1 LNHDA and CDR2 SQIVND (reference sequence). This CDR3 reads CASSMSQGVTEAFF. CDR3 sequence (DNA): TGTGCCAGTAGTATGTCACAGGGGGTTACTGAAGCTTTCTTT.

The chain combines TRBV18 with TRBJ1-4, with 8 nucleotides matching TRBD1. V gave up 3 bases and J gave up 6 bases; unmatched junction bases: 0. Germline V CDR1 and CDR2: KGHSH, LQKENI. This CDR3 spans 13 amino acids. The CDR3 region is CASSPGQDEKLFF. For the CDR3, the DNA is TGTGCCAGCTCACCGGGACAGGATGAAAAACTGTTTTTT.

V and J are TRBV19 and TRBJ1-2; maybe TRBD1 (5 bases). CDR3 size: 15 residues. Per the germline V gene, CDR1 is LNHDA and CDR2 is SQIVND (reference sequence). V was pared by 7 bases and J by 4 bases, with 19 bases between. CDR3: CASMKWGDDGYGYTF. For the CDR3, the DNA is TGTGCCAGTATGAAATGGGGGGATGACGGCTATGGCTACACCTTC. Filled out from reference TRBV19 and TRBJ1-2, the complete variable domain reads DGGITQSPKYLFRKEGQNVTLSCEQNLNHDAMYWYRQDPGQGLRLIYYSQIVNDFQKGDIAEGYSVSREKKESFPLTVTSAQKNPTAFYLCASMKWGDDGYGYTFGSGTRLTVV.

The chain combines TRBV11-3 with TRBJ1-6; no clear D. Germline CDR1 SGHNT, CDR2 YENEEA. Trimming removed 4 bases at V and 2 bases at J, with 3 bases between. This CDR3 spans 13 amino acids. CDR3 bases: TGTGCCAGCAGCTCTACCTATAATTCACCCCTCCACTTT. Protein: CASSSTYNSPLHF.

The J gene is TRBJ1-5, the V gene TRBV7-9; the match to TRBD1 covers 9 bases. The trim removed 5 bases at V and 5 bases at J, leaving 4 bases unmatched. The CDR3 consists of 14 residues. CDR1 and CDR2 from the germline V gene are SEHNR and FQNEAQ (reference sequence). The CDR3 reads CASSLGQGHQPQHF. CDR3 DNA sequence: TGTGCCAGCAGCCTGGGACAGGGACATCAGCCCCAGCATTTT.

The V gene is TRBV5-6, the J gene TRBJ2-7, with 8 bases lining up with TRBD1. Unmatched junction bases numbered 7, after V lost 2 bases and J lost 0 bases. This CDR3 is built from 16 residues. Germline-derived CDR1 and CDR2 are SGHDT and YYEEEE. In DNA, the CDR3 is TGTGCCAGCAGCTTCCTGTGGACAGGGTCCTCCTACGAGCAGTACTTC. Residues: CASSFLWTGSSYEQYF.

The chain joins TRBV5-1 to TRBJ1-1, with TRBD1 identical over 8 bases. The CDR3 loop spans 13 amino acids. Germline CDR1 and CDR2: SGHRS and YFSETQ. J gave up 2 bases and V 7 bases, and 4 bases lay outside the gene matches. CDR3 nucleotide sequence: TGCGCCAGCCGCGGACAGGGAAACACTGAAGCTTTCTTT. Protein sequence: CASRGQGNTEAFF.

The CDR3 loop is CASSPQGLREDTQYF. CDR3 nucleotides: TGTGCCAGCAGCCCCCAGGGACTACGTGAAGATACGCAGTATTTT. This chain connects TRBV7-2 to TRBJ2-3; 7 nucleotides line up with TRBD2. The trim removed 5 bases at V and 5 bases at J, leaving 10 bases unmatched. CDR1 is SGHTA, CDR2 FQGNSA, per germline. There are 15 residues in the CDR3.